The clone carrying this T cell receptor beta chain was counted ten times or more. Its antigen remains unidentified. Unique molecular identifiers were present on the cDNA, which also gained a universal primer site by template switching. TCRdb reprocessed the 5' RACE reads with MiXCR, giving one entry per CDR3 protein. The sample holds hundreds of thousands of distinct CDR3 sequences, 8.5% to 9% seen once. The record originates from a study of identical twins. Broader study findings: It was out-of-frame TCR alpha sharing in monozygotic twins that models underestimated. Abundant beta clonotypes from cord blood bore fewer insertions; memory repertoires lacked this pattern.

Healthy Caucasians alone served as donors. The same sample was also studied in work on yellow fever vaccine responses in identical twins.

This clonotype was obtained from a woman aged 18-35 years in good health. The source material was PBMCs.

As DNA, the CDR3 is TGTGCCAGCAGCCCCAGACTAGCGGGGGGGCTGTACGAGCAGTACTTC. This gives the protein CASSPRLAGGLYEQYF. The chain recombines TRBV7-2 with TRBJ2-7, with TRBD2 matching 14 bases. Trimming took 5 bases from V and 4 from J; bases not matched to a gene: 7. The CDR3 is 16 amino acids. CDR1 SGHTA and CDR2 FQGNSA come from the germline V gene.